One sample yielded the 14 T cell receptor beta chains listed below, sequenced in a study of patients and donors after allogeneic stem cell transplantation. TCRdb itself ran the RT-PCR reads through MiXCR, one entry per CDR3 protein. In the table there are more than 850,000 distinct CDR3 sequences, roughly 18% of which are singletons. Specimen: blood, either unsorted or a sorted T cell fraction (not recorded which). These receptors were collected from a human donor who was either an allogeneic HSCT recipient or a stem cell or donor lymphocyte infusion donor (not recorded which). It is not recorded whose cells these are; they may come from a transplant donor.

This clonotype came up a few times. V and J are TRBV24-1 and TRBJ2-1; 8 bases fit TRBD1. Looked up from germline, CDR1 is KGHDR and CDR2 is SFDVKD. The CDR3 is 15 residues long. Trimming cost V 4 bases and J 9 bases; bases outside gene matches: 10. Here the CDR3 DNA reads TGTGCCACCAGTGACCCGAGGACAGGGTTGAGTGAGCAGTTCTTC. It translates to CATSDPRTGLSEQFF.

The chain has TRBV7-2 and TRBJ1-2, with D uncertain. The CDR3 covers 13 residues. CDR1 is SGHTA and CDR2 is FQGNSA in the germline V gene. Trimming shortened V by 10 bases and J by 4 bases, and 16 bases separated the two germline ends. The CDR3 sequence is CAIHLGQIYGYTF. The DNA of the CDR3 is TGTGCCATCCACCTAGGGCAGATCTATGGCTACACCTTC.

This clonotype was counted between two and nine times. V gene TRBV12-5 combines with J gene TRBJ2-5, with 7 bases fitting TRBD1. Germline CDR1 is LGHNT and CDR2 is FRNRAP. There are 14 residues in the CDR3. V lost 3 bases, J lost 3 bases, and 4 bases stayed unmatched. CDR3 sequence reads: CASGFGDRKETQYF. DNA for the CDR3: TGTGCTAGTGGTTTTGGGGACAGAAAAGAGACCCAGTACTTC.

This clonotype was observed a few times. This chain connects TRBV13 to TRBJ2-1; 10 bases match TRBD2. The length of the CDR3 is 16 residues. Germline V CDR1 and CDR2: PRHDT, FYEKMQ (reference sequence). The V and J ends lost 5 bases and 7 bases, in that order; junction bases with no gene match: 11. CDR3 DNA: TGTGCCAGCAGCGAGAGGGGACTAGCGAGGAGGAATGAGCAGTTCTTC. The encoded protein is CASSERGLARRNEQFF.

The CDR3 region has the DNA TGCGCCAGCAGCCAAGAATCGGGGACAACTAGCACAGATACGCAGTATTTT. Translating gives CASSQESGTTSTDTQYF. The J gene is TRBJ2-3, the V gene TRBV4-3, with TRBD1 as a possible D gene (6 bases). The germline CDR1 and CDR2 sequences are LGHNA and YSLEER. V lost 0 bases to trimming and J lost 0 bases, with 13 bases between them. The CDR3 covers 17 residues.

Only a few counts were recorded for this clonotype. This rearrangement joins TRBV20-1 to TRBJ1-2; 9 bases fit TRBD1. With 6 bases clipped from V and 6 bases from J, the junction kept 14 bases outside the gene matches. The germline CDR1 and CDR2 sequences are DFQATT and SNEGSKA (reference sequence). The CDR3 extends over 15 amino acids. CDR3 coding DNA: TGCAGTGCCCTACTCGTACCGGGACAGGGTGATGGCTACACCTTC. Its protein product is CSALLVPGQGDGYTF.

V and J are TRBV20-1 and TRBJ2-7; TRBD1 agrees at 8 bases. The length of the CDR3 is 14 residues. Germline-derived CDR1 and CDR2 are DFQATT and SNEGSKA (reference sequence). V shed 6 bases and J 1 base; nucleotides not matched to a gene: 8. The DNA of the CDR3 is TGCAGTGCCACCCGGGACAGGACATCCTACGAGCAGTACTTC. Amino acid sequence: CSATRDRTSYEQYF.

For the CDR3, the DNA is TGTGCCACCAGCACTGAGGAACCCGGGACAGGGTCCTACGAGCAGTACTTC. Translated: CATSTEEPGTGSYEQYF. This chain links TRBV15 with TRBJ2-7; 9 bases are shared with TRBD1. The germline CDR1 and CDR2 sequences are LNHNV and YYDKDF (reference sequence). The CDR3 is 17 residues long. The J segment lost 1 base and the V segment lost 4 bases, leaving 11 bases of the junction unmatched.

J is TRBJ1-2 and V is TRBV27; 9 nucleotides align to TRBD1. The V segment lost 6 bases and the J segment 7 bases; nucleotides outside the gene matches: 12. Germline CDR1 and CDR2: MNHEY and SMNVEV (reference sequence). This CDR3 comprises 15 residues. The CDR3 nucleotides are TGTGCCAGCAGCGGACCGGGACAGGGAGTTTCTGGCTACACCTTC. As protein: CASSGPGQGVSGYTF.

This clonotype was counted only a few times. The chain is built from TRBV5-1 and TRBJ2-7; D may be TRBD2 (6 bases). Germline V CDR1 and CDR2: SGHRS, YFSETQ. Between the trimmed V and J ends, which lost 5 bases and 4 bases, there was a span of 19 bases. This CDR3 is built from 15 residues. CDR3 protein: CASSLREHPRYEQYF. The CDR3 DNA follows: TGCGCCAGCAGTCTACGGGAGCACCCACGTTACGAGCAGTACTTC. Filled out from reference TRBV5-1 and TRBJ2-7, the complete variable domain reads KAGVTQTPRYLIKTRGQQVTLSCSPISGHRSVSWYQQTPGQGLQFLFEYFSETQRNKGNFPGRFSGRQFSNSRSEMNVSTLELGDSALYLCASSLREHPRYEQYFGPGTRLTVT.

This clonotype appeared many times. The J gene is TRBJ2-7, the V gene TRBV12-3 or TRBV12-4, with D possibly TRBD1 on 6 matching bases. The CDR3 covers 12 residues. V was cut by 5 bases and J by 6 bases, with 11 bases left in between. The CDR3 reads CASSLDSSEQYF. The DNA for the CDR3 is TGTGCCAGCAGTCTGGACAGTTCCGAGCAGTACTTC.

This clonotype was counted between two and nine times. Here the CDR3 reads CASSYSKRGGQETQYF. The DNA for the CDR3 is TGTGCCAGCAGTTACTCGAAGCGCGGGGGACAAGAGACCCAGTACTTC. This chain joins TRBV6-5 and TRBJ2-5; 7 nucleotides align to TRBD2. Germline assignment: CDR1 MNHEY and CDR2 SVGAGI. The junction had 6 bases not matched to a gene; V was cut back by 0 bases and J by 2 bases. The CDR3 extends over 16 amino acids.

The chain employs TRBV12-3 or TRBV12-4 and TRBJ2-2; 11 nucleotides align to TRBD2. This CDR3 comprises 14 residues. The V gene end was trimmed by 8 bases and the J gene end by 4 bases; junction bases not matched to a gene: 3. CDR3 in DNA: TGTGCCAGCCGACTAGCGGGAAGCACCGGGGAGCTGTTTTTT. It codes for CASRLAGSTGELFF.

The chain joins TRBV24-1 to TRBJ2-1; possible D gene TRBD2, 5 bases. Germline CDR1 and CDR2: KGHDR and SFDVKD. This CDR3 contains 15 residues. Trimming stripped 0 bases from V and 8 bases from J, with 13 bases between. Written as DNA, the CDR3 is TGTGCCACCAGTGATTTGTTCGGGGAAGGCGATGAGCAGTTCTTC. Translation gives CATSDLFGEGDEQFF.